One and the same sample provided the 25 T cell receptor beta chains below, sequenced in a study of post-analysis software for immune sequencing data. Unique molecular identifiers tagged the TCR beta cDNA libraries. MiXCR, applied by TCRdb to the PCR reads, yields one record per CDR3 protein. The repertoire includes about 170,000 distinct CDR3 sequences, approximately 31% of them detected once, and about 1.6% sits in the top ten. Study observations and caveats: TRBV5-6, TRBV5-1 and TRBV20-1 belonged to a set of roughly five TRBV segments that were more frequent in patients than controls.

These receptors lack a known antigen. Material: blood. The receptors derive from a girl under 18 with multiple sclerosis.

For this clonotype: This clone may be a read error of a much larger clone one base away. This sequence joins TRBV9 and TRBJ2-5, with D possibly TRBD2 on 5 matching bases. Near its end, the DNA agrees better with TRBJ2-7, so the J call may be wrong. The length of the CDR3 is 15 residues. From germline, CDR1 is SGDLS and CDR2 YYNGEE. This chain's CDR3 is CASSVECGSSYEQYF. For the CDR3, the DNA is TGTGCCAGCAGCGTAGAGTGTGGGAGCTCCTACGAGCAGTACTTC.

A note on this clonotype: A read error may be the cause here, since a much bigger clone is one base away. The chain joins TRBV30 to TRBJ1-2, with D perhaps TRBD1 (5 bases). CDR1 is GTSNPN and CDR2 is SVGIG in the germline V gene (reference sequence). This CDR3 is built from 14 residues. The V end was cut by 4 bases, the J end by 5 bases, with 17 bases between. CDR3 in DNA: TGTGCCTGGAATCGGGACCCCTTACTTTATGGCTACACCTTC. Amino acids: CAWNRDPLLYGYTF.

Concerning this clonotype: A much bigger clone sits one base away, suggesting this may be a read error. Here the CDR3 DNA reads TGTGCCAGCAGTCCCTCAGGGGCAATCTACGAGCAGTACTTC. Translated, it gives CASSPSGAIYEQYF. The chain has TRBV27 and TRBJ2-7, with D possibly TRBD1 on 6 matching bases. V lost 5 bases and J 3 bases, leaving 14 bases between the germline ends. CDR3 length: 14 amino acids. The V gene's germline CDR1 is MNHEY and CDR2 SMNVEV (reference sequence).

Many counts were recorded for this clonotype. This chain joins TRBV5-1 and TRBJ2-7; D uncertain. Trimming stripped 2 bases from V and 0 bases from J, with 9 bases between. The CDR3 is made up of 14 amino acids. CDR1 and CDR2 from the germline V gene are SGHRS and YFSETQ. The chain's CDR3 is CASSFAMGSYEQYF. CDR3 sequence (DNA): TGCGCCAGCAGCTTCGCTATGGGCTCCTACGAGCAGTACTTC.

Concerning this clonotype: A read error may be the cause here, since a much bigger clone is one base away. The chain uses TRBV27 and TRBJ2-3, with D uncertain. The CDR3 runs 14 residues. CDR1 is MNHEY and CDR2 is SMNVEV in the germline V gene (reference sequence). The chain's CDR3 is CASSLSDDPDTRYF. The CDR3 coding sequence is TGTGCCAGCAGTTTGAGCGACGACCCAGATACGCGGTATTTT.

This clonotype was found a few times. V and J are TRBV5-1 and TRBJ1-1; D is uncertain. The CDR3 is 13 amino acids. V was clipped by 0 bases and J by 4 bases, with 7 bases between them. Looked up from germline, CDR1 is SGHRS and CDR2 is YFSETQ. The CDR3 coding sequence is TGCGCCAGCAGCTTGGCGGAGATCACTGAAGCTTTCTTT. Amino acid sequence: CASSLAEITEAFF.

The sample holds many counts of this clonotype. The chain recombines TRBV12-3 or TRBV12-4 with TRBJ2-7; no definite D call. The DNA end is a closer match to TRBJ2-5, so the J assignment may be wrong. The CDR3 is 13 residues long. The CDR3 nucleotides read TGTGCCAGCACAAGTAATAGAGCAGAGACCCAGTACTTC. It codes for CASTSNRAETQYF.

The V call is TRBV20-1, the J call TRBJ2-5, with TRBD1 identical over 7 bases. CDR3 length: 14 residues. Losses at the gene ends were 5 bases for V and 4 bases for J; bases not matched to a gene: 10. In germline, CDR1 is DFQATT, CDR2 SNEGSKA (reference sequence). The CDR3 protein is CSASRYRGGETQYF. The CDR3 bases are TGCAGTGCTTCCCGATACAGGGGCGGAGAGACCCAGTACTTC.

The sample holds many counts of this clonotype. The rearrangement uses TRBV7-9 and TRBJ2-3; maybe TRBD2 (5 bases). V dropped 6 bases and J dropped 6 bases, with 19 bases sitting between them. The CDR3 has 15 residues. Per germline, CDR1 SEHNR and CDR2 FQNEAQ (reference sequence). The CDR3 reads CASSLLGLVADTQYF. The CDR3 nucleotides are TGTGCCAGCAGTTTACTCGGACTTGTGGCGGATACGCAGTATTTT.

This clonotype occurred once. This chain joins TRBV29-1 and TRBJ2-1; 11 bases are a match to TRBD1. V lost 7 bases, J lost 8 bases, and 10 bases stayed unmatched. Looked up from germline, CDR1 is SQVTM and CDR2 is ANQGSEA. The CDR3 contains 14 residues. CDR3 protein: CSAPTGQGADEQFF. CDR3 DNA sequence: TGCAGCGCTCCGACCGGACAGGGGGCCGATGAGCAGTTCTTC.

As concerns this clonotype: A read error may produce the germline difference seen at one junction end. V is TRBV29-1 and J is TRBJ2-2; TRBD1 or TRBD2 may be the D gene (6 bases each). This CDR3 comprises 14 residues. The germline CDR1 and CDR2 sequences are SQVTM and ANQGSEA. CDR3 residues: CSVNRDPSTGGLFF. For the CDR3, the DNA is TGCAGCGTTAACAGGGACCCTAGCACCGGGGGGCTGTTTTTT.

The table lists this clonotype with a few counts. This chain joins TRBV5-1 and TRBJ1-1; D gene unclear. The CDR3 has 14 amino acids. V gave up 1 base and J gave up 1 base, with 8 bases separating them. Germline CDR1 SGHRS, CDR2 YFSETQ. The CDR3 DNA reads TGCGCCAGCAGCTTGCAGTCCTCGAACACTGAAGCTTTCTTT. Protein: CASSLQSSNTEAFF.

This clonotype was seen more than once but under ten times. The chain employs TRBV6-5 and TRBJ1-5; D may be TRBD1 (6 bases). CDR1 and CDR2 (germline): MNHEY, SVGAGI. The V and J ends lost 2 bases and 7 bases respectively, with 9 bases between them. The CDR3 runs to 13 residues. The CDR3 region is CASSYGRGQPQHF. For the CDR3, the DNA is TGTGCCAGCAGTTACGGGAGGGGGCAGCCCCAGCATTTT.

This clonotype was seen many times. The CDR3 here is CATSQGERQYYEQYF. CDR3 nucleotide sequence: TGTGCCACTTCCCAGGGGGAGCGGCAGTACTACGAGCAGTACTTC. V is TRBV7-8 and J is TRBJ2-7; 7 positions match TRBD1. Germline V gene data show CDR1 as SGHVS and CDR2 as FQNEAQ. The CDR3 contains 15 residues. Unmatched junction bases numbered 15, after V lost 10 bases and J lost 3 bases.

This clonotype was counted ten times or more. A much larger clone differs from this one at a single base, so this may be a read error. The chain carries TRBV6-5 and TRBJ2-7; the match to TRBD1 covers 11 bases. J gave up 7 bases and V 4 bases, and 9 bases lay outside the gene matches. Germline V gives CDR1 MNHEY, CDR2 SVGAGI. The CDR3 covers 15 residues. The CDR3 here is CASSSPGTGGAEQYF. The CDR3 DNA reads as TGTGCCAGCAGTTCACCGGGGACAGGGGGAGCGGAGCAGTACTTC.

The table lists this clonotype with a few counts. V gene TRBV12-3 or TRBV12-4 combines with J gene TRBJ1-1; D not resolved. The CDR3 covers 13 residues. V dropped 6 bases and J dropped 5 bases, with 13 bases sitting between them. The CDR3 loop reads CASSPRWETEAFF. The CDR3 nucleotides are TGTGCCAGCAGCCCCCGCTGGGAGACTGAAGCTTTCTTT.

In its sample, this clonotype was seen a few times. The chain has TRBV2 and TRBJ1-5; possibly TRBD1 for D (5 bases). This CDR3 is 15 amino acids long. In germline, CDR1 is SNHLY, CDR2 FYNNEI. V shed 6 bases and J shed 2 bases, with 14 bases lying between them. The DNA for the CDR3 is TGTGCCAGCAGCGATGGGAGGGGCGGCAATCAGCCCCAGCATTTT. Protein sequence: CASSDGRGGNQPQHF.

This clonotype has ten or more counts. V gene TRBV7-3 combines with J gene TRBJ1-2; 10 bases are a match to TRBD1. V gave up 2 bases and J gave up 5 bases; unmatched junction bases: 5. The CDR3 spans 15 residues. Germline CDR1 is SGHTA and CDR2 is FQGTGA. The CDR3 nucleotides read TGTGCCAGCAGCTTACTACCGGGACAGGGGTATGGCTACACCTTC. Protein: CASSLLPGQGYGYTF.

This clonotype was picked up many times. V and J are TRBV10-3 and TRBJ2-5, with D perhaps TRBD1 or TRBD2 (5 bases each). This CDR3 region has 16 residues. The germline gives CDR1 ENHRY, CDR2 SYGVKD. The V end was cut by 0 bases, the J end by 2 bases, with 13 bases between. The CDR3 here is CAISESEGTGQETQYF. As DNA, the CDR3 is TGTGCCATCAGTGAGTCAGAGGGGACGGGACAAGAGACCCAGTACTTC.

This clonotype was seen a few times. The chain couples TRBV18 to TRBJ2-5, with D uncertain. Trimming took 5 bases from V and 1 from J, leaving 5 bases between them. Per the germline V gene, CDR1 is KGHSH and CDR2 is LQKENI. The CDR3 totals 12 residues. CDR3 in amino acids: CASSDTQETQYF. DNA of the CDR3: TGTGCCAGCTCAGACACCCAAGAGACCCAGTACTTC.

A remark on this clonotype: It may be a read error: a sequence one base away is much more abundant. V and J are TRBV20-1 and TRBJ2-5, with 10 bases that match TRBD1. With V trimmed by 6 bases and J by 11 bases, 21 bases remained unmatched. Germline V gives CDR1 DFQATT, CDR2 SNEGSKA (reference sequence). This CDR3 is 16 amino acids long. DNA of the CDR3: TGCAGTGCCACTGAAGACAGGGGGCATTCCTACAATGAGCAGTACTTC. Its translation is CSATEDRGHSYNEQYF.

The chain joins TRBV10-3 to TRBJ1-1; TRBD1 is a possible D gene (6 bases). Trimming stripped 5 bases from V and 2 bases from J, with 15 bases between. Per the germline V gene, CDR1 is ENHRY and CDR2 is SYGVKD. This CDR3 has 15 residues. The CDR3 is CAISLTGTTNTEAFF. The CDR3, as DNA: TGTGCCATCAGTCTCACCGGGACAACAAACACTGAAGCTTTCTTT.

V and J are TRBV30 and TRBJ2-7; D is ambiguous. Germline values: CDR1 GTSNPN, CDR2 SVGIG (reference sequence). Trimming removed 0 bases at V and 3 bases at J, with 3 bases between. There are 11 residues in the CDR3. CDR3 region: CAWSVDYEQYF. The CDR3 region has the DNA TGTGCCTGGAGTGTGGACTACGAGCAGTACTTC.

Many counts were recorded for this clonotype. The V call is TRBV5-6, the J call TRBJ2-1; D gene ambiguous. Trimming shortened V by 0 bases and J by 10 bases, and 11 bases separated the two germline ends. This CDR3 region has 13 residues. The germline V gene has CDR1 SGHDT and CDR2 YYEEEE. The CDR3 protein is CASSLDIGREQFF. Here the CDR3 DNA reads TGTGCCAGCAGCTTGGACATAGGTCGGGAGCAGTTCTTC.

This rearrangement joins TRBV19 to TRBJ1-1; tentative D call: TRBD1 (5 bases). The CDR3 spans 13 residues. Trimming left V 5 bases short and J 4 bases short, with 11 bases between. Germline V CDR1 and CDR2: LNHDA, SQIVND (reference sequence). The CDR3 here is CASSGGDFTEAFF. CDR3 DNA sequence: TGTGCCAGTAGTGGGGGGGACTTCACTGAAGCTTTCTTT.